Below are 16 T cell receptor beta chains sequenced from a single sample in a study of T cell repertoires in ileal Crohn's disease. Using immunoSEQ multiplex PCR, the repertoire was profiled, and TCRdb retains in-frame clones only, with some absent. Of more than 50,000 clones listed, less than 90% are singletons. Time point here: neoterminal ileum biopsy at postoperative endoscopy, about 6 months after surgery. What was sequenced was ileal tissue. All receptors come from an adult with Crohn's disease.

The gene calls are TRBV14 and TRBJ2-5, with 9 bases aligning to TRBD1. CDR3 length equals 13 residues. Germline CDR1 and CDR2: SGHDN and FVKESK. The junction had 3 bases not matched to a gene; V was cut back by 4 bases and J by 6 bases. The CDR3 loop reads CASSRDRAKTQYF. CDR3 in DNA: TGTGCCAGCAGCCGGGACAGGGCAAAGACCCAGTACTTC. The full variable domain, its missing parts supplied by reference TRBV14 and TRBJ2-5, is EAGVTQFPSHSVIEKGQTVTLRCDPISGHDNLYWYRRVMGKEIKFLLHFVKESKQDESGMPNNRFLAERTGGTYSTLKVQPAELEDSGVYFCASSRDRAKTQYFGPGTRLLVL.

This rearrangement joins TRBV19 to TRBJ2-1, with 7 bases lining up with TRBD1. The CDR3 extends over 15 amino acids. Trimming cost V 2 bases and J 0 bases; bases outside gene matches: 1. From germline, CDR1 is LNHDA and CDR2 SQIVND (reference sequence). This CDR3 reads CASSIRDSSYNEQFF. The CDR3 nucleotides read TGTGCCAGTAGTATAAGGGACAGCTCCTACAATGAGCAGTTCTTC.

V usage is TRBV7-2 and J usage is TRBJ2-2, with D uncertain. The V end lost 2 bases, the J end lost 7 bases, and 11 bases lay between the germline ends. The CDR3 has 14 residues. Germline V gene data show CDR1 as SGHTA and CDR2 as FQGNSA. CDR3 bases: TGTGCCAGCAGCTTAAATCACAATGTCGGGGAGCTGTTTTTT. It translates to CASSLNHNVGELFF.

The chain uses TRBV30 and TRBJ1-2; D not resolved. The CDR3 has 13 amino acids. Looked up from germline, CDR1 is GTSNPN and CDR2 is SVGIG (reference sequence). V lost 2 bases, J lost 3 bases, and 10 bases lay in between. The CDR3 loop reads CAWSTRTDYGYTF. As DNA, the CDR3 is TGTGCCTGGAGTACTAGGACGGACTATGGCTACACCTTC.

The chain employs TRBV5-1 and TRBJ1-2, with 7 bases fitting TRBD1. In germline, CDR1 is SGHRS, CDR2 YFSETQ. This CDR3 comprises 12 residues. With V trimmed by 2 bases and J by 7 bases, 2 bases remained unmatched. CDR3 coding DNA: TGCGCCAGCAGCTTTGACAGGGCTGGCTACACCTTC. Translated, it gives CASSFDRAGYTF. Drawing the rest from reference TRBV5-1 and TRBJ1-2, the complete variable domain is KAGVTQTPRYLIKTRGQQVTLSCSPISGHRSVSWYQQTPGQGLQFLFEYFSETQRNKGNFPGRFSGRQFSNSRSEMNVSTLELGDSALYLCASSFDRAGYTFGSGTRLTVV.

V is TRBV9 and J is TRBJ1-1; D unclear. The V end lost 0 bases, the J end lost 6 bases, and 18 bases lay between the germline ends. Germline V CDR1 and CDR2: SGDLS, YYNGEE. This CDR3 has 16 residues. DNA of the CDR3: TGTGCCAGCAGCGTAGCTTACGGGATGAGGCAGTCTGAAGCTTTCTTT. Translation gives CASSVAYGMRQSEAFF.

The rearrangement joins TRBV27 to TRBJ1-2, with D maybe TRBD1 (5 bases). The germline V gene encodes CDR1 MNHEY and CDR2 SMNVEV (reference sequence). The ends were cut back, 2 bases at V and 3 bases at J, with 10 bases in the middle. The CDR3 is 14 amino acids. The CDR3 bases are TGTGCCAGCAGTTTAGACAGTTCGCACTATGGCTACACCTTC. Protein product: CASSLDSSHYGYTF.

The chain carries TRBV2 and TRBJ1-1; no clear D. Germline CDR1 and CDR2: SNHLY and FYNNEI. CDR3 length equals 14 residues. The V gene lost 5 bases and the J gene lost 6 bases, with 16 bases spanning the gap. The CDR3 region is CASSSTTIKPEAFF. CDR3 bases: TGTGCCAGCAGTTCCACGACTATTAAGCCTGAAGCTTTCTTT.

The count of this clone is one. The V and J genes are TRBV6-5 and TRBJ2-2; 7 nucleotides match TRBD2. The junction had 7 bases not matched to a gene; V was cut back by 10 bases and J by 5 bases. Looked up from germline, CDR1 is MNHEY and CDR2 is SVGAGI. The CDR3 totals 13 residues. In DNA, the CDR3 is TGTGCCACCGAGCGGGGAGGGACCGGGGAGCTGTTTTTT. Its translation is CATERGGTGELFF.

The table lists this clone with a few counts. The chain joins TRBV11-3 to TRBJ2-5; 7 nucleotides line up with TRBD1. Germline CDR1 reads SGHNT; CDR2 reads YENEEA. The CDR3 loop spans 15 amino acids. The trim removed 0 bases at V and 3 bases at J, leaving 4 bases unmatched. CDR3: CASSLDGQDKETQYF. CDR3 nucleotides: TGTGCCAGCAGCTTAGATGGACAGGACAAAGAGACCCAGTACTTC.

The chain has TRBV2 and TRBJ1-2; D perhaps matches TRBD1 (5 bases). Germline CDR1 reads SNHLY; CDR2 reads FYNNEI. The CDR3 has 14 residues. Trimming removed 7 bases from V and 8 bases from J, with 20 bases in between. The DNA for the CDR3 is TGTGCCAGCAATATATTGACAGAGCCTAGGGGCTACACCTTC. As protein: CASNILTEPRGYTF.

In this sample, this clone turned up a few times. The chain carries TRBV11-3 and TRBJ2-7, with a tentative D call TRBD1 (5 bases). Trimming removed 5 bases from V and 7 bases from J, with 18 bases in between. The CDR3 runs to 14 residues. Looked up from germline, CDR1 is SGHNT and CDR2 is YENEEA. The CDR3 DNA is TGTGCCAGCAGCCGCCGACAGCTCTCCGGGGAGCAGTACTTC. Residues: CASSRRQLSGEQYF.

This sequence joins TRBV11-3 and TRBJ2-3, with TRBD2 identical over 8 bases. The J segment lost 2 bases and the V segment lost 4 bases, leaving 11 bases of the junction unmatched. Germline CDR1 SGHNT, CDR2 YENEEA. CDR3 length equals 17 residues. The CDR3 DNA reads as TGTGCCAGCAGCTCGTTAGACTTAGCGGGATTCACAGATACGCAGTATTTT. The encoded protein is CASSSLDLAGFTDTQYF.

The chain recombines TRBV28 with TRBJ1-1, with a weak D call TRBD1 (6 bases). Germline CDR1 MDHEN, CDR2 SYDVKM. Trimming removed 7 bases from V and 6 bases from J, with 18 bases in between. The CDR3 is made up of 14 amino acids. The CDR3: CASTSPRGTAEAFF. The CDR3 DNA reads as TGTGCCAGCACCTCCCCCAGGGGTACCGCTGAAGCTTTCTTT.

The gene calls are TRBV18 and TRBJ1-1; TRBD1 matches 7 bases. Germline assignment: CDR1 KGHSH and CDR2 LQKENI. The length of the CDR3 is 13 residues. V shed 5 bases, J shed 5 bases, and the junction held 5 bases outside the gene matches. The CDR3: CASSRQGETEAFF. CDR3 nucleotides: TGTGCCAGCTCAAGGCAGGGGGAAACTGAAGCTTTCTTT.

This CDR3 is CASRQQGGEKLFF. CDR3 nucleotide sequence: TGCGCCAGCCGTCAGCAGGGAGGGGAAAAACTGTTTTTT. This chain links TRBV5-1 with TRBJ1-4; the D gene is possibly TRBD1 (5 bases). There are 13 residues in the CDR3. V was clipped by 7 bases and J by 8 bases, with 15 bases between them. The germline V gene encodes CDR1 SGHRS and CDR2 YFSETQ.